This T cell receptor (beta chain) appears in the sequencing data of a study of radiotherapy plus CTLA-4 blockade in lung cancer. About the study: With about a third of patients having disease control, objective responses were seen in less than 20%. General study results and limits: The authors reported that early blood T cell clone dynamics, with interferon-beta, best predicted response. Tumor-origin TCR clones grew in blood after radiotherapy plus ipilimumab.

The assay was immunoSEQ multiplex PCR, and TCRdb's table has in-frame clones only and misses some. This table holds around 56,000 clones, around 80% found once. The CDR3 contains 16 residues. V lost 7 bases, J lost 7 bases, and 12 bases stayed unmatched. Germline V gene data show CDR1 as ENHRY and CDR2 as SYGVKD. This clone has a handful of counts. The antigen is not known. The study treated chemo-refractory metastatic non-small-cell lung cancer patients with focal radiation plus ipilimumab CTLA-4 blockade. Sequencing used peripheral blood, obtained from a patient treated with radiotherapy plus ipilimumab. This TCR was sampled from a human donor with non-small cell lung cancer who had a complete response to radiotherapy plus ipilimumab. The chain is built from TRBV10-3 and TRBJ1-3, with 11 nucleotides matching TRBD1. DNA of the CDR3: TGTGCCATCACCACCGGGACAGGGGGTGGTGGTAACACCATATATTTT. This codes for CAITTGTGGGGNTIYF.